This T cell receptor (beta chain) was sequenced in a study of T cell repertoires in cytomegalovirus infection. Using its own MiXCR run on the reads, TCRdb lists one record per CDR3 protein. The sample has some 600,000 distinct CDR3 sequences; 20% to 30% are singletons. Germline V gives CDR1 MDHEN, CDR2 SYDVKM. Trimming took 3 bases from V and 8 from J; bases not matched to a gene: 14. This CDR3 comprises 17 residues. The source material was CD8+ T cells from PBMCs. This chain joins TRBV28 and TRBJ2-1; 9 bases line up with TRBD2. The clonotype comes from a human donor in good health (CMV status not recorded). Some clones in this sample may be carry-over from other donors' samples. CDR3 bases: TGTGCCAGCAGTTTCGGCGTTGGCGGGGGGGCCTGGGATGAGCAGTTCTTC. This encodes CASSFGVGGGAWDEQFF. The full variable domain, rest sourced from reference TRBV28 and TRBJ2-1, is DVKVTQSSRYLVKRTGEKVFLECVQDMDHENMFWYRQDPGLGLRLIYFSYDVKMKEKGDIPEGYSVSREKKERFSLILESASTNQTSMYLCASSFGVGGGAWDEQFFGPGTRLTVL.